This T cell receptor (beta chain) stems from a study of T cell responses to AZD1222 COVID-19 vaccine. Study results and caveats: There were vaccine-associated CD4 TCRs across spike, dominant at 160-218 and 743-854. Donor demographics were predominantly white British with a female majority; clonal diversity may be underestimated.

Comments on this clone: What it binds is unknown.

V was trimmed by 4 bases and J by 10 bases, leaving 17 bases between them. Germline V gene lookup returns CDR1 MDHEN and CDR2 SYDVKM. CDR3 length: 14 residues. The assay was immunoSEQ multiplex PCR, and TCRdb's table has in-frame clones only and misses some. Among about 260,000 clones listed, roughly 93% were seen once. The receptor was derived from an adult in good health. The input for sequencing was peripheral blood, taken on day 0 of AZD1222 vaccination. The chain is built from TRBV28 and TRBJ2-1, with D possibly being TRBD2 (5 bases). CDR3 amino acids: CASSSKLRAAEQFF. The CDR3 bases are TGTGCCAGCAGTTCCAAACTGAGGGCCGCGGAGCAGTTCTTC.